This entry lists 29 T cell receptor beta chains sequenced from one sample in a study of Ad26.COV2.S vaccination and SARS-CoV-2 variants. Clones were sequenced by immunoSEQ multiplex PCR, and TCRdb holds only the in-frame ones, with some missing. Of 120,000 to 150,000 clones in the sample, roughly 88% were seen once. The starting material was peripheral blood, obtained after recovery from COVID-19. Receptor source: a human donor who had recovered from COVID-19.

This chain connects TRBV29-1 to TRBJ2-7, with D perhaps TRBD1 (6 bases). Per germline, CDR1 SQVTM and CDR2 ANQGSEA. The germline V and J ends were trimmed by 6 bases and 1 base, with 13 bases remaining between them. CDR3 length equals 13 residues. CDR3 loop: CSVGQCTSYEQYF. The CDR3 region has the DNA TGCAGCGTCGGACAGTGTACATCCTACGAGCAGTACTTC.

The gene calls are TRBV28 and TRBJ1-3; maybe TRBD1 (5 bases). The V end was cut by 8 bases, the J end by 8 bases, with 16 bases between. This CDR3 is built from 13 residues. The V gene's germline CDR1 is MDHEN and CDR2 SYDVKM. The DNA for the CDR3 is TGTGCCAGCGGGGCAGGGTATGCATACACCATATATTTT. It is translated as CASGAGYAYTIYF.

This chain joins TRBV5-1 and TRBJ2-7; 12 nucleotides match TRBD2. The V gene end was trimmed by 0 bases and the J gene end by 2 bases; junction bases not matched to a gene: 9. CDR1 is SGHRS and CDR2 is YFSETQ in the germline V gene. CDR3 length equals 18 residues. Here the CDR3 reads CASSLALAGGHLPYEQYF. The CDR3 region has the DNA TGCGCCAGCAGCTTGGCCCTAGCGGGGGGGCATCTCCCCTACGAGCAGTACTTC.

The V and J genes are TRBV5-1 and TRBJ2-5; 11 nucleotides line up with TRBD1. CDR1 is SGHRS and CDR2 is YFSETQ in the germline V gene. This CDR3 is built from 16 residues. V lost 4 bases and J lost 0; bases outside the gene matches: 5. The CDR3 sequence: CASSPGTGGYQETQYF. The CDR3 DNA reads as TGCGCCAGCAGCCCCGGGACAGGGGGGTACCAAGAGACCCAGTACTTC.

The chain links TRBV20-1 to TRBJ2-1; the D gene is possibly TRBD2 (7 bases). The germline CDR1 and CDR2 sequences are DFQATT and SNEGSKA (reference sequence). The V end lost 3 bases, the J end lost 6 bases, and 15 bases lay between the germline ends. This CDR3 is built from 14 residues. CDR3 in amino acids: CSASGGAAFNEQFF. The CDR3, as DNA: TGCAGTGCTAGTGGGGGGGCGGCTTTCAATGAGCAGTTCTTC.

The rearrangement joins TRBV28 to TRBJ2-2; D unclear. V lost 2 bases to trimming and J lost 3 bases, with 4 bases between them. There are 13 residues in the CDR3. CDR1 MDHEN and CDR2 SYDVKM come from the germline V gene. The CDR3 reads CASSLADTGELFF. CDR3 DNA: TGTGCCAGCAGTTTAGCAGACACCGGGGAGCTGTTTTTT. Combining the CDR3 with reference TRBV28 and TRBJ2-2 gives the whole variable domain DVKVTQSSRYLVKRTGEKVFLECVQDMDHENMFWYRQDPGLGLRLIYFSYDVKMKEKGDIPEGYSVSREKKERFSLILESASTNQTSMYLCASSLADTGELFFGEGSRLTVL.

This clone was found a few times. The chain recombines TRBV6-5 with TRBJ1-6; 7 bases fit TRBD1. Per the germline V gene, CDR1 is MNHEY and CDR2 is SVGAGI. J was trimmed by 9 bases and V by 0 bases; bases with no gene match: 5. The CDR3 extends over 15 amino acids. The CDR3 DNA reads as TGTGCCAGCAGTTACTCGAGACAGGGCGGTTCACCCCTCCACTTT. Its translation: CASSYSRQGGSPLHF.

This sequence joins TRBV28 and TRBJ2-3; possibly TRBD1 for D (6 bases). Germline V lookup: CDR1 MDHEN, CDR2 SYDVKM. The CDR3 extends over 14 amino acids. V gave up 3 bases and J gave up 6 bases, with 13 bases separating them. The CDR3 DNA sequence: TGTGCCAGCAGTTTCGAAGGGGGTTTGGATACGCAGTATTTT. It translates to CASSFEGGLDTQYF.

The V call is TRBV5-1, the J call TRBJ2-3; 13 bases fit TRBD2. The CDR3 spans 18 residues. Unmatched junction bases numbered 6, after V lost 1 base and J lost 1 base. Germline values: CDR1 SGHRS, CDR2 YFSETQ. CDR3 region: CASSLSRLAGGRTDTQYF. The CDR3 DNA reads TGCGCCAGCAGCTTGTCGAGACTAGCGGGGGGTCGCACAGATACGCAGTATTTT. Full variable domain (rest looked up from reference TRBV5-1 and TRBJ2-3): KAGVTQTPRYLIKTRGQQVTLSCSPISGHRSVSWYQQTPGQGLQFLFEYFSETQRNKGNFPGRFSGRQFSNSRSEMNVSTLELGDSALYLCASSLSRLAGGRTDTQYFGPGTRLTVL.

This clone was observed a single time. V is TRBV27 and J is TRBJ1-2; no firm D call. Trimming stripped 5 bases from V and 3 bases from J, with 16 bases between. Germline V gene lookup returns CDR1 MNHEY and CDR2 SMNVEV (reference sequence). The CDR3 has 15 residues. CDR3 nucleotides: TGTGCCAGCAGTCCCCGCCCCCGGAGGGACTATGGCTACACCTTC. Its protein is CASSPRPRRDYGYTF.

V and J are TRBV6-6 and TRBJ2-3; D is possibly TRBD2 (6 bases). Trimming shortened V by 2 bases and J by 3 bases, and 12 bases separated the two germline ends. This CDR3 contains 15 residues. In germline, CDR1 is MNHNY, CDR2 SVGAGI (reference sequence). In nucleotides, the CDR3 is TGTGCCAGCAGTTACGAGCGGGCATGGACAGATACGCAGTATTTT. This codes for CASSYERAWTDTQYF.

This clone appeared a few times. J is TRBJ1-5 and V is TRBV27; 10 bases line up with TRBD1. Germline V gene sequence: CDR1 MNHEY, CDR2 SMNVEV (reference sequence). Germline trimming cut 5 bases from V and 3 bases from J; bases unmatched to any gene: 10. This CDR3 is built from 17 residues. The CDR3 DNA is TGTGCCAGCAGTCCACAGCCGGGACAGGGGTACAATCAGCCCCAGCATTTT. As protein: CASSPQPGQGYNQPQHF.

The chain carries TRBV6-6 and TRBJ2-1; 11 bases fit TRBD2. The CDR3 covers 16 residues. The V segment lost 4 bases and the J segment 5 bases; nucleotides outside the gene matches: 7. Germline CDR1 is MNHNY and CDR2 is SVGAGI (reference sequence). CDR3 residues: CASSSAGTSGNNEQFF. CDR3 coding DNA: TGTGCCAGCAGTTCCGCAGGGACTAGCGGTAACAATGAGCAGTTCTTC.

The CDR3 DNA follows: TGTGCCAGCAGTACCCCGTCCCCGGCCTACACAGATACGCAGTATTTT. Translating it yields CASSTPSPAYTDTQYF. The chain is built from TRBV6-8 and TRBJ2-3; no clear D. The CDR3 extends over 16 amino acids. V was shortened by 5 bases and J by 2 bases, with 17 bases between the two germline ends. Germline lookup yields CDR1 MNHGY and CDR2 SAAAGT.

This chain links TRBV7-9 with TRBJ2-5, with 9 bases that match TRBD1. The length of the CDR3 is 15 residues. Germline CDR1 reads SEHNR; CDR2 reads FQNEAQ (reference sequence). Trimming removed 3 bases from V and 1 base from J; junction bases left unmatched: 3. This CDR3 reads CASSFQGQGQETQYF. The CDR3, as DNA: TGTGCCAGCAGCTTTCAGGGACAGGGCCAAGAGACCCAGTACTTC.

The chain recombines TRBV19 with TRBJ1-5; 7 bases agree with TRBD1. The CDR3 spans 15 residues. CDR1 LNHDA and CDR2 SQIVND come from the germline V gene (reference sequence). V shed 7 bases, J shed 3 bases, and the junction held 9 bases outside the gene matches. This CDR3 reads CASTLPGQLNQPQHF. In nucleotides, the CDR3 is TGTGCCAGTACTCTACCGGGACAGCTCAATCAGCCCCAGCATTTT.

This clone is a singleton in its sample. This chain connects TRBV5-1 to TRBJ1-1, with D possibly matching TRBD1 (5 bases). This CDR3 is 14 amino acids long. V lost 0 bases to trimming and J lost 8 bases, with 14 bases between them. CDR1 and CDR2 (germline): SGHRS, YFSETQ. The CDR3 protein is CASSLGAGTEEAFF. Here the CDR3 DNA reads TGCGCCAGCAGCTTGGGGGCAGGGACGGAAGAAGCTTTCTTT.

This chain uses TRBV30 with TRBJ1-3; D is unclear. Germline V gene data show CDR1 as GTSNPN and CDR2 as SVGIG (reference sequence). The CDR3 totals 15 residues. V dropped 1 base and J dropped 2 bases, with 12 bases sitting between them. CDR3 in DNA: TGTGCCTGGAGTGCTTTTGTAACTCCTGGAAACACCATATATTTT. Its translation is CAWSAFVTPGNTIYF.

The chain links TRBV11-2 to TRBJ2-5; D perhaps matches TRBD1 (6 bases). This CDR3 spans 17 amino acids. CDR1 is SGHAT, CDR2 FQNNGV, per germline. Trimming pared 2 bases from V and 5 bases from J, leaving 21 bases between. CDR3 amino acids: CASSLKRSGQRQETQYF. DNA for the CDR3: TGTGCCAGCAGCTTAAAGCGTTCCGGACAGCGGCAGGAGACCCAGTACTTC.

The J gene is TRBJ1-6, the V gene TRBV21-1; the D call of TRBD1 is as the table states it, not checked on the DNA. TRBV21-1 is deemed a pseudogene. The CDR3 has 15 amino acids. The CDR3 reads CASSTRDRAHSPLHF. The CDR3 DNA reads as TGTGCCAGCAGCACGCGGGACAGGGCGCATTCACCCCTCCACTTT.

The chain recombines TRBV27 with TRBJ1-4, with TRBD1 matching 7 bases. J gave up 0 bases and V 6 bases, and 10 bases lay outside the gene matches. Germline assignment: CDR1 MNHEY and CDR2 SMNVEV (reference sequence). The CDR3 spans 17 residues. The CDR3 spells CASRTGTVDPTNEKLFF. As DNA, the CDR3 is TGTGCCAGCAGGACCGGGACAGTTGACCCAACTAATGAAAAACTGTTTTTT.

The CDR3 nucleotides are TGTGCCAGCTCACCCCAACCCCCCCCATCCAATCAGCCCCAGCATTTT. Protein: CASSPQPPPSNQPQHF. The rearrangement joins TRBV18 to TRBJ1-5; no definite D call. The V end was cut by 3 bases, the J end by 3 bases, with 15 bases between. Germline lookup yields CDR1 KGHSH and CDR2 LQKENI. CDR3 length: 16 residues.

As DNA, the CDR3 is TGTGCCAGCAGCTACCTTAGCGGGGGGGCGAATGAGCAGTTCTTC. Translated, it gives CASSYLSGGANEQFF. The rearrangement links TRBV11-2 to TRBJ2-1, with 11 bases fitting TRBD2. The germline gives CDR1 SGHAT, CDR2 FQNNGV. There are 15 residues in the CDR3. Trimming at V came to 4 bases and at J to 7 bases, leaving 6 bases not matched to a gene. The whole variable domain, remainder taken from reference TRBV11-2 and TRBJ2-1, is EAGVAQSPRYKIIEKRQSVAFWCNPISGHATLYWYQQILGQGPKLLIQFQNNGVVDDSQLPKDRFSAERLKGVDSTLKIQPAKLEDSAVYLCASSYLSGGANEQFFGPGTRLTVL.

The genes are TRBV2 and TRBJ1-1; D is perhaps TRBD1 (6 bases). Germline CDR1 reads SNHLY; CDR2 reads FYNNEI. Trimming took off 6 bases at V and 3 bases at J, with 20 bases between the two ends. This CDR3 region has 16 residues. The CDR3 here is CASRLLGARRDTEAFF. CDR3 coding DNA: TGTGCCAGCAGACTGCTGGGGGCTCGTCGGGACACTGAAGCTTTCTTT.

The chain combines TRBV25-1 with TRBJ1-1; a weak D match, TRBD1 (5 bases). The V end lost 4 bases, the J end lost 6 bases, and 15 bases lay between the germline ends. Germline CDR1 reads MGHDK; CDR2 reads SYGVNS. The CDR3 length is 14 residues. The CDR3 sequence: CASSGHLGTAEAFF. CDR3 DNA: TGTGCCAGCAGTGGCCATTTAGGGACCGCTGAAGCTTTCTTT.

The V call is TRBV7-9, the J call TRBJ2-1, with D perhaps TRBD2 (12 bases). The CDR3 loop spans 18 amino acids. The germline gives CDR1 SEHNR, CDR2 FQNEAQ (reference sequence). Trimming left V 4 bases short and J 6 bases short, with 25 bases between. CDR3 sequence (DNA): TGTGCCAGCAGCTCCGGGACAGGGGGACTAGCGGGTTTCAATGAGCAGTTCTTC. Its translation is CASSSGTGGLAGFNEQFF.

The V call is TRBV19, the J call TRBJ1-2; D is unresolved. Germline CDR1 and CDR2: LNHDA and SQIVND (reference sequence). The CDR3 has 14 amino acids. V was cut by 6 bases and J by 5 bases, with 16 bases left in between. CDR3 amino acids: CASSNRKGSYGYTF. In DNA, the CDR3 is TGTGCCAGTAGCAACCGGAAAGGGAGTTATGGCTACACCTTC.

The CDR3 DNA reads as TGCGCCAGCAGCCAAGATCCCTACACTAGCCCGAGCTCCTACGAGCAGTACTTC. Translation gives CASSQDPYTSPSSYEQYF. The chain carries TRBV4-3 and TRBJ2-7, with D possibly matching TRBD2 (6 bases). The CDR3 sequence is 18 residues long. V lost 0 bases, J lost 0 bases, and 18 bases lay in between. Germline values: CDR1 LGHNA, CDR2 YSLEER.

This clone was counted between two and nine times. V usage is TRBV10-1 and J usage is TRBJ1-5; D may be TRBD1 (6 bases). With 3 bases removed from V and 7 bases from J, the gap between germline ends came to 10 bases. Germline V gene lookup returns CDR1 WNHNN and CDR2 SYGVQD (reference sequence). CDR3 length: 13 amino acids. CDR3 sequence: CASSETGSQPQHF. The CDR3 DNA reads TGCGCCAGCAGTGAAACAGGGAGCCAGCCCCAGCATTTT.